The rows below give T cell receptor beta chains drawn from one sample of a study of vaccination and CD4 T cells after COVID-19. TCRdb reprocessed the PCR reads via MiXCR and lists one record per CDR3 protein. Of roughly 6,600 distinct CDR3 sequences listed, around half are singletons. Which antigens these TCRs recognize remains unknown. Sequences were obtained from CD4+ T cells from blood, cultured in vitro. These receptors were taken from a human donor in good health. Both conserved end residues are part of each CDR3. The D gene is left open where the match is weak. Clone size, where shown, is once, few, many, or a class for clones that have expanded.

CAWSGTGVAGELFF,TGTGCCTGGAGTGGCACAGGGGTGGCCGGGGAGCTGTTTTTT,.,TRBJ2-2,TRBV30,TRBD1
CASNRRLDQPQHF,TGTGCCAGCAATCGAAGGCTCGATCAGCCCCAGCATTTT,.,TRBJ1-5,TRBV6-2/TRBV6-3,.
CASSPDRLRGEAFF,TGTGCCAGCTCACCTGACAGGCTGAGGGGTGAAGCTTTCTTT,once,TRBJ1-1,TRBV18,.
CASSLLEGGATDTQYF,TGTGCCAGCAGCTTACTCGAAGGGGGGGCGACAGATACGCAGTATTTT,few,TRBJ2-3,TRBV7-7,.
CATSEGWRETQYF,TGTGCCACCAGTGAGGGGTGGCGGGAGACCCAGTACTTC,few,TRBJ2-5,TRBV24-1,.
CASSQDRGTEAFF,TGTGCCAGCAGCCAGGACAGGGGAACTGAAGCTTTCTTT,.,TRBJ1-1,TRBV9,TRBD1
CASSTGQGGFGYTF,TGTGCCAGTAGTACCGGACAGGGAGGGTTTGGCTACACCTTC,few,TRBJ1-2,TRBV19,TRBD1
CASSLLGGDYGYTF,TGTGCCAGCAGCTTGCTGGGGGGAGACTATGGCTACACCTTC,.,TRBJ1-2,TRBV5-4,.
CSAGTENAEAFF,TGCAGTGCTGGAACGGAGAACGCTGAAGCTTTCTTT,.,TRBJ1-1,TRBV20-1,.
CSPPPGQTNYGYTF,TGCAGCCCCCCCCCGGGACAGACAAACTATGGCTACACCTTC,.,TRBJ1-2,TRBV29-1,TRBD1
CASRVTGQGVNTEAFF,TGTGCCAGCAGAGTCACGGGACAGGGGGTAAACACTGAAGCTTTCTTT,.,TRBJ1-1,TRBV6-2/TRBV6-3,TRBD1
CASSQLGGNEAFF,TGTGCCAGCAGCCAACTAGGGGGGAATGAAGCTTTCTTT,few,TRBJ1-1,TRBV6-1,.
CSARASLGQGVGELFF,TGCAGTGCTAGAGCTAGCTTGGGACAGGGAGTCGGGGAGCTGTTTTTT,few,TRBJ2-2,TRBV20-1,TRBD1
CASSRMTGKYEQYF,TGTGCCAGCAGTCGAATGACAGGGAAATACGAGCAGTACTTC,.,TRBJ2-7,TRBV12-3/TRBV12-4,TRBD1
CASSDGRMNTEAFF,TGCGCCAGCTCCGATGGACGAATGAACACTGAAGCTTTCTTT,few,TRBJ1-1,TRBV4-3,.
CASSLGTSGRADTQYF,TGCGCCAGCAGCTTGGGGACTAGCGGGAGGGCAGATACGCAGTATTTT,.,TRBJ2-3,TRBV5-1,TRBD2
CASSSTLSGGYTGELFF,TGTGCCAGCAGCTCTACACTCTCCGGGGGTTACACCGGGGAGCTGTTTTTT,.,TRBJ2-2,TRBV7-2,.
CASSLHQGKEAFF,TGTGCCAGCAGCTTACATCAGGGTAAGGAAGCTTTCTTT,few,TRBJ1-1,TRBV11-3,.
CASSSTTAMMNTEAFF,TGTGCCAGCAGTTCTACAACCGCGATGATGAACACTGAAGCTTTCTTT,few,TRBJ1-1,TRBV6-5,.
CASSYSSTSSALVQETQYF,TGTGCCAGCAGTTACTCGAGTACGTCGTCGGCCTTAGTACAAGAGACCCAGTACTTC,.,TRBJ2-5,TRBV6-5,.
CASSLVRQGHEQFF,TGTGCCAGCAGCTTGGTTCGACAGGGCCATGAGCAGTTCTTC,few,TRBJ2-1,TRBV7-6,TRBD1
CSARGRVSPYNSPLHF,TGCAGTGCTAGAGGGCGGGTGAGCCCCTATAATTCACCCCTCCACTTT,once,TRBJ1-6,TRBV20-1,.
CASSQGPGALNYGYTF,TGTGCCAGCAGCCAAGGGCCCGGGGCGCTTAACTATGGCTACACCTTC,few,TRBJ1-2,TRBV4-2,.
CASRGATNTGELFF,TGTGCCAGCAGGGGGGCTACGAACACCGGGGAGCTGTTTTTT,few,TRBJ2-2,TRBV6-1,.
CASSYSGLQNTEAFF,TGTGCCAGCAGTTACTCGGGGTTGCAGAACACTGAAGCTTTCTTT,.,TRBJ1-1,TRBV6-5,.
CASSKQGPYEQYF,TGTGCCAGCAGTAAACAGGGACCCTACGAGCAGTACTTC,.,TRBJ2-7,TRBV25-1,.
CSASPLETQYF,TGCAGTGCTAGCCCTCTTGAGACCCAGTACTTC,.,TRBJ2-5,TRBV20-1,.